This T cell receptor beta chain derives from a study of OX40 agonist ivuxolimab in advanced cancers. Background on the study: Patients got intravenous ivuxolimab at 0.01 to 10 mg/kg every 2 weeks.

Study observations and caveats: At doses 0.1 to 3.0 mg/kg, CD4+ and CD8+ clones expanded. Determination of antigen specificity was not performed for the expanded peripheral T cells.

The repertoire was sequenced with immunoSEQ multiplex PCR; TCRdb's copy has only in-frame clones and lacks some. The sample includes some 64,000 clones, about 92% seen only once; the top ten take roughly 0.56%. About this clone: The antigen is unknown.

The trim removed 8 bases at V and 0 bases at J, leaving 4 bases unmatched. Germline V gene sequence: CDR1 SGHAT, CDR2 FQNNGV. The length of the CDR3 is 15 residues. Sample: CD4+ or CD8+ T cells sorted from blood, taken in a trial of the OX40 agonist ivuxolimab. The chain links TRBV11-2 to TRBJ2-2; TRBD2 agrees at 9 bases. This TCR derives from an adult with an advanced solid tumor such as melanoma, head and neck, liver or kidney cancer. The CDR3 sequence: CASRGLAANTGELFF. DNA of the CDR3: TGTGCCAGCCGGGGACTAGCAGCGAACACCGGGGAGCTGTTTTTT. The whole variable domain, filled in from reference TRBV11-2 and TRBJ2-2, reads EAGVAQSPRYKIIEKRQSVAFWCNPISGHATLYWYQQILGQGPKLLIQFQNNGVVDDSQLPKDRFSAERLKGVDSTLKIQPAKLEDSAVYLCASRGLAANTGELFFGEGSRLTVL.